Below are 5 T cell receptor beta chains sequenced from a single sample in a study of cytomegalovirus exposure and HLA in healthy donors. Primers included in the PCR were 60 Vbeta and 13 Jbeta primers. The data were produced by immunoSEQ multiplex PCR, yet TCRdb's version contains in-frame clones alone and is incomplete. Among over 250,000 clones listed, 75% to 90% were seen once. Sequenced input: PBMCs. Receptors were obtained from a man aged 35 to 55 in good health and CMV-seropositive.

The CDR3 DNA reads as TGTGCCAGCTCACCAGTTCGAGGGATCAGGACCTACGAGCAGTACTTC. This encodes CASSPVRGIRTYEQYF. The rearrangement joins TRBV18 to TRBJ2-7, with D perhaps matching TRBD2 (5 bases). The CDR3 loop spans 16 amino acids. With 2 bases removed from V and 2 bases from J, the gap between germline ends came to 16 bases. Germline loops: CDR1 KGHSH, CDR2 LQKENI.

The V call is TRBV15, the J call TRBJ1-2; 7 bases are a match to TRBD1. CDR3 length: 14 residues. J lost 4 bases, V lost 8 bases, and 10 bases had no gene match. Germline lookup yields CDR1 LNHNV and CDR2 YYDKDF (reference sequence). The CDR3 region is CATAQDRNSYGYTF. The CDR3 DNA reads as TGTGCCACCGCACAGGACAGGAATTCCTATGGCTACACCTTC.

The V gene is TRBV5-1, the J gene TRBJ2-7; no definite D call. The V gene lost 3 bases and the J gene lost 0 bases, with 13 bases spanning the gap. The CDR3 runs to 15 residues. CDR1 and CDR2 from the germline V gene are SGHRS and YFSETQ. The CDR3 sequence is CASSSNSLSSYEQYF. The CDR3 DNA reads as TGCGCCAGCAGCTCGAACTCTCTGAGCTCCTACGAGCAGTACTTC.

To note about this clone: One end of the junction fails to match germline, which may point to a read error. The DNA of the CDR3 is TGTGCCAGTAGTATTGCGACCGGGACAGGGGGCACCTATGAGCAGTACTTC. This gives the protein CASSIATGTGGTYEQYF. This chain uses TRBV19 with TRBJ2-7, with TRBD1 matching over 12 bases. The CDR3 covers 17 residues. The germline V gene encodes CDR1 LNHDA and CDR2 SQIVND (reference sequence).

This clone has just one count. This sequence joins TRBV19 and TRBJ1-5, with D possibly TRBD1 on 5 matching bases. Germline-derived CDR1 and CDR2 are LNHDA and SQIVND (reference sequence). Trimming pared 9 bases from V and 6 bases from J, leaving 12 bases between. The CDR3 has 12 amino acids. The CDR3 DNA is TGTGCCAGCAGGGTGTCGGTTCAGCCCCAGCATTTT. Its protein product is CASRVSVQPQHF.